The 3 T cell receptor beta chains reported below all come from one sample, sequenced in a study of blood T cell repertoires in COVID-19. The data were produced by immunoSEQ multiplex PCR, yet TCRdb's version contains in-frame clones alone and is incomplete. The repertoire holds some 330,000 clones, with around 87% as singletons. Specimen: peripheral blood. The receptors originated from a woman between 45 and 65 years old with active or convalescent COVID-19.

This clone was observed once. Other DNA sequences from this sample encode an identical CDR3 as well. The chain recombines TRBV19 with TRBJ2-7, with TRBD2 matching over 11 bases. This CDR3 region has 15 residues. V lost 5 bases and J lost 0; bases outside the gene matches: 3. Germline lookup yields CDR1 LNHDA and CDR2 SQIVND (reference sequence). The CDR3 DNA reads TGTGCCAGTAGTCCTGGGACTAGCGGCTCCTACGAGCAGTACTTC. Protein: CASSPGTSGSYEQYF.

The J gene is TRBJ1-5, the V gene TRBV3-1 (or the pseudogene TRBV3-2); no definite D call. Germline-derived CDR1 and CDR2 are LGHDT and YNNKEL (reference sequence). The CDR3 is 16 amino acids. V was cut by 0 bases and J by 5 bases, with 14 bases left in between. This CDR3 is CASSQEFVEADQPQHF. The CDR3, as DNA: TGTGCCAGCAGCCAAGAATTTGTCGAGGCGGATCAGCCCCAGCATTTT.

V gene TRBV5-6 combines with J gene TRBJ2-2; 7 bases line up with TRBD1. There are 15 residues in the CDR3. V lost 4 bases to trimming and J lost 1 base; unmatched junction nucleotides: 4. CDR1 and CDR2 (germline): SGHDT, YYEEEE. The CDR3 protein is CASSLRTGNTGELFF. For the CDR3, the DNA is TGTGCCAGCAGCCTGAGGACAGGGAACACCGGGGAGCTGTTTTTT. Looking up the rest from reference TRBV5-6 and TRBJ2-2 gives the full variable domain: DAGVTQSPTHLIKTRGQQVTLRCSPKSGHDTVSWYQQALGQGPQFIFQYYEEEERQRGNFPDRFSGHQFPNYSSELNVNALLLGDSALYLCASSLRTGNTGELFFGEGSRLTVL.